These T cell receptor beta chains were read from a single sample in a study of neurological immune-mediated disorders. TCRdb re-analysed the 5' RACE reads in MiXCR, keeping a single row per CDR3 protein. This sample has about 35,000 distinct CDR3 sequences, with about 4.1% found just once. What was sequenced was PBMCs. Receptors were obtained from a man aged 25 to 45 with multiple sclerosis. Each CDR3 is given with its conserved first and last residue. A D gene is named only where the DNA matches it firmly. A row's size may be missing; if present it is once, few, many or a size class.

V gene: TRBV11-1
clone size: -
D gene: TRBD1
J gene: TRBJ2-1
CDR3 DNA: TGTGCCAGCAGCCCAGGGGTGGGACAGGGGAGATCCTACAATGAGCAGTTCTTC
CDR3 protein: CASSPGVGQGRSYNEQFF

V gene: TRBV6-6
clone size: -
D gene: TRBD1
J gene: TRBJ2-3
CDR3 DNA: TGTGCCAGCAGTTACTCGTCTTCCGGGACAGGGAGCACAGATACGCAGTATTTT
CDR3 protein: CASSYSSSGTGSTDTQYF

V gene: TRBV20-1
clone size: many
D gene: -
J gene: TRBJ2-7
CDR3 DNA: TGCAGTGCCCTCACGCAGGGTAGGGAGCAGTACTTC
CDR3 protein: CSALTQGREQYF

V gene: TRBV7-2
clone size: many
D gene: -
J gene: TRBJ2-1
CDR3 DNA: TGTGCCAGCAGCTTACTCGGGTCCTACAATGAGCAGTTCTTC
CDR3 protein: CASSLLGSYNEQFF

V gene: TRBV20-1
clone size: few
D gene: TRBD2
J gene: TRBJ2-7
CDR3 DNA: TGCAGTGCTAGTCCTAGCGGGGGTTCTTGGGACGAGCAGTACTTC
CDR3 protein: CSASPSGGSWDEQYF

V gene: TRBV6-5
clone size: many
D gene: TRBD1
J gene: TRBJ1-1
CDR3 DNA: TGTGCCAGCAAAAGGGGACAGCTGAACACTGAAGCTTTCTTT
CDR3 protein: CASKRGQLNTEAFF

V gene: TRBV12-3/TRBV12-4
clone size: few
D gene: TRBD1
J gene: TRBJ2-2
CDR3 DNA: TGTGCCAGCAGGTTAAGGGGGCAGGTCACCGGGGAGCTGTTTTTT
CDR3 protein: CASRLRGQVTGELFF

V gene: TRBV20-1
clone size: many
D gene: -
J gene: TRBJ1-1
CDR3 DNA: TGCACCCTAGCGGGGGACACTGAAGCTTTCTTT
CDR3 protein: CTLAGDTEAFF

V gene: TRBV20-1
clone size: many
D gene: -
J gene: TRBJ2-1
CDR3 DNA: TGCAGTGCTAGTTGGTTCGGAAGCTCCTACAATGAGCAGTTCTTC
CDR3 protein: CSASWFGSSYNEQFF

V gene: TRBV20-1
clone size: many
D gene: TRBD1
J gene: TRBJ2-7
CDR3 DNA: TGCAGTGGGGGACAGGTACCCTACGAGCAGTACTTC
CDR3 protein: CSGGQVPYEQYF

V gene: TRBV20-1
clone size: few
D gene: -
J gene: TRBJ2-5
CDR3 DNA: TGCAGTGCCCCCCGGCAGACCCGACAAGAGACCCAGTACTTC
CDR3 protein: CSAPRQTRQETQYF

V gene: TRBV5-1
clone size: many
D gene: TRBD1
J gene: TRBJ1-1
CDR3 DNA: TGCGCCAGCAGCATCGACAGGGGGCCAAAGAGGATATATCTCACTGAAGCTTTCTTT
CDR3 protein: CASSIDRGPKRIYLTEAFF

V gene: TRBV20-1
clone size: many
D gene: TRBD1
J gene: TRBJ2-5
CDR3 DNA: TGCAGTGCAGAAGAAGAAAGGACAGGCCAAGAGACCCAGTACTTC
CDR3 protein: CSAEEERTGQETQYF

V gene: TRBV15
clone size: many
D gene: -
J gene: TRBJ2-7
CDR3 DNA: TGTGCCACCAGCAGAGATCTAGCGCGGACCTACGAGCAGTACTTC
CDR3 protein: CATSRDLARTYEQYF

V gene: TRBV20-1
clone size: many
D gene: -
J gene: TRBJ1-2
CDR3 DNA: TGCAGTGCAAAACAAGCCGGGACCGGAGATGGCTACACCTTC
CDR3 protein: CSAKQAGTGDGYTF

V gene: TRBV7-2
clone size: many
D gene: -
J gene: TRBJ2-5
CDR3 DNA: TGTGCCAGCAGCTCCATGTCGAGTGTCAAAGAGACCCAGTACTTC
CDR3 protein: CASSSMSSVKETQYF

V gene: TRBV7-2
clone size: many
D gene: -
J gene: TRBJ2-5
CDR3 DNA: TGTGCCAGCAGCTCCACCCCTTGGGTACAAGAGACCCAGTACTTC
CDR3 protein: CASSSTPWVQETQYF

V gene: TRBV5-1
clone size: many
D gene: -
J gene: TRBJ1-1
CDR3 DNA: TGCGCCAGCAGCTTGTGGGAGGGGACTGAAGCTTTCTTT
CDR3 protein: CASSLWEGTEAFF

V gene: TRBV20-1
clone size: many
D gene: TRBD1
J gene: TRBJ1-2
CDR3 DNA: TGCAGTGCTAGCTACTGGACAGGGATCTATGGCTACACCTTC
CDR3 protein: CSASYWTGIYGYTF

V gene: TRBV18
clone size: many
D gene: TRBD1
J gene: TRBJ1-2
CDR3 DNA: TGTGCCAGCTCACCTGGGACAGTCTATGGCTACACCTTC
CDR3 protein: CASSPGTVYGYTF

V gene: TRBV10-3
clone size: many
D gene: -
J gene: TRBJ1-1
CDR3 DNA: TGTGCCATCACGGAGCGGACTTTGAACACTGAAGCTTTCTTT
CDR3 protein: CAITERTLNTEAFF

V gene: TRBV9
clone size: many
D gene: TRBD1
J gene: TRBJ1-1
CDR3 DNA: TGTGCCAGCAGCGTAGTCCCGGACAGGACTGAAGCTTTCTTT
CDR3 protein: CASSVVPDRTEAFF

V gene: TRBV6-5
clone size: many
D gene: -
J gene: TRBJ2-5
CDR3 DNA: TGTGCCAGCAGTACCGGGGGGCTCCAAGAGACCCAGTACTTC
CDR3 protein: CASSTGGLQETQYF

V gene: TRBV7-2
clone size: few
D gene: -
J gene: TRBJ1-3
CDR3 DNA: TGTGCCAGCAGCTTATGGAGAAACACCATATATTTT
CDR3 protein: CASSLWRNTIYF

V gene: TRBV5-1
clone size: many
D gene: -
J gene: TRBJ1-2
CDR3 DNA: TGCGCCAGCAGCTCCGGAATGGGAGCTAACTATGGCTACACCTTC
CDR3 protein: CASSSGMGANYGYTF

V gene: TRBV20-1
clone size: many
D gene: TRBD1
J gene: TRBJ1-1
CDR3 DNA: TGCAGTGCTTCACCGTACAACAGGGGGAGAGACACTGAAGCTTTCTTT
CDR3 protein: CSASPYNRGRDTEAFF

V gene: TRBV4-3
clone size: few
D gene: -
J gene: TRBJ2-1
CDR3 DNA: TGCGCCAGCAGCCCGGAGGGGCGGGCCTACAATGAGCAGTTCTTC
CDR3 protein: CASSPEGRAYNEQFF